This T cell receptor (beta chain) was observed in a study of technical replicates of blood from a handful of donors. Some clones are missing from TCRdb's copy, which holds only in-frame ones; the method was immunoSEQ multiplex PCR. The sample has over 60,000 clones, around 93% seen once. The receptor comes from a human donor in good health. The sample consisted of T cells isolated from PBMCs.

The CDR3 loop reads CASSKAVERLYEQYF. CDR3 DNA: TGTGCCAGCAGCAAAGCCGTCGAGCGCCTCTACGAGCAGTACTTC. The rearrangement links TRBV7-2 to TRBJ2-7, with no clear D. The V end was cut by 5 bases, the J end by 3 bases, with 17 bases between. The CDR3 length is 15 residues. Germline CDR1 reads SGHTA; CDR2 reads FQGNSA.